Each of the 16 T cell receptor beta chains below was sequenced from the same sample in a study of cytomegalovirus exposure and HLA in healthy donors. With 60 Vbeta and 13 Jbeta primers, the PCR was carried out. Produced via immunoSEQ multiplex PCR; TCRdb's table is partial and in-frame only. Among about 140,000 clones, approximately 71% were seen once, and the ten largest hold about 10%. Source material: PBMCs. The source of these receptors is a man aged 25 to 40 in good health and CMV-seropositive.

This rearrangement joins TRBV4-1 to TRBJ2-7, with D tentatively TRBD2 (7 bases). CDR1 and CDR2 (germline): MGHRA, YSYEKL. V was trimmed by 4 bases and J by 3 bases, leaving 13 bases between them. The CDR3 has 14 residues. DNA for the CDR3: TGCGCCAGCAGCCCCGCAAGGGGGGGCTACGAGCAGTACTTC. This codes for CASSPARGGYEQYF.

The chain joins TRBV7-9 to TRBJ2-7, with no clear D. This CDR3 spans 14 amino acids. Germline-derived CDR1 and CDR2 are SEHNR and FQNEAQ (reference sequence). V lost 2 bases and J 0 bases, leaving 8 bases between the germline ends. Here the CDR3 reads CASSLIPSSYEQYF. In DNA, the CDR3 is TGTGCCAGCAGCTTAATTCCATCCTCCTACGAGCAGTACTTC.

This chain uses TRBV2 with TRBJ2-2; 8 bases are shared with TRBD1. J was trimmed by 2 bases and V by 6 bases; bases with no gene match: 5. There are 15 residues in the CDR3. The germline V gene has CDR1 SNHLY and CDR2 FYNNEI. The CDR3 bases are TGTGCCAGCAGGGGGACAGGTTTTAACACCGGGGAGCTGTTTTTT. Translation: CASRGTGFNTGELFF.

The chain employs TRBV2 and TRBJ2-5, with 8 positions matching TRBD1. CDR3 length: 15 residues. The V gene's germline CDR1 is SNHLY and CDR2 FYNNEI. J gave up 2 bases and V 5 bases, and 7 bases lay outside the gene matches. The CDR3 DNA reads TGTGCCAGCAGTTCCATAACAGGGGGGCAAGAGACCCAGTACTTC. Its protein is CASSSITGGQETQYF.

V usage is TRBV14 and J usage is TRBJ1-1; TRBD1 matches at 7 bases. This CDR3 is built from 15 residues. From germline, CDR1 is SGHDN and CDR2 FVKESK. V gave up 2 bases and J gave up 0 bases; unmatched junction bases: 3. Here the CDR3 DNA reads TGTGCCAGCAGCCAACGGGGACAGATGAACACTGAAGCTTTCTTT. Amino acid sequence: CASSQRGQMNTEAFF.

This chain's CDR3 is CASSFQGLTNEKLFF. Here the CDR3 DNA reads TGCGCCAGCAGCTTCCAGGGATTAACTAATGAAAAACTGTTTTTT. The genes are TRBV5-1 and TRBJ1-4, with a tentative D call TRBD1 (5 bases). This CDR3 is built from 15 residues. Germline-derived CDR1 and CDR2 are SGHRS and YFSETQ. Trimming stripped 2 bases from V and 1 base from J, with 9 bases between.

The rearrangement links TRBV6-6 to TRBJ2-1, with TRBD2 identical over 10 bases. The length of the CDR3 is 13 residues. The ends lost 6 bases at V and 7 bases at J; junction bases unmatched: 3. Germline values: CDR1 MNHNY, CDR2 SVGAGI (reference sequence). In DNA, the CDR3 is TGTGCCAGCAGAAGCGGGAGGGAGAATGAGCAGTTCTTC. This sequence encodes CASRSGRENEQFF.

This rearrangement joins TRBV5-1 to TRBJ2-7, with D perhaps matching TRBD1 (5 bases). V dropped 6 bases and J dropped 0 bases, with 10 bases sitting between them. Germline lookup yields CDR1 SGHRS and CDR2 YFSETQ. The CDR3 runs to 13 residues. This CDR3 is CASKWGGSYEQYF. In DNA, the CDR3 is TGCGCCAGCAAATGGGGCGGCTCCTACGAGCAGTACTTC.

V and J are TRBV27 and TRBJ1-4; D uncertain. V was trimmed by 5 bases and J by 5 bases, leaving 12 bases between them. Germline CDR1 is MNHEY and CDR2 is SMNVEV (reference sequence). The CDR3 runs to 14 residues. The CDR3 protein is CASSPHGGNEKLFF. CDR3 nucleotide sequence: TGTGCCAGCAGTCCACACGGCGGGAATGAAAAACTGTTTTTT.

This sequence joins TRBV11-3 and TRBJ1-1; weak D call: TRBD1 (5 bases). This CDR3 region has 13 residues. The ends were cut back, 5 bases at V and 1 base at J, with 8 bases in the middle. CDR1 and CDR2 from the germline V gene are SGHNT and YENEEA. The CDR3 protein is CASSRQGNTEAFF. The CDR3 region has the DNA TGTGCCAGCAGCCGTCAGGGGAACACTGAAGCTTTCTTT.

Details on this clone: In the same sample, other DNA sequences code for this CDR3. The chain combines TRBV5-1 with TRBJ2-5, with D uncertain. The CDR3 is 11 amino acids. The ends were cut back, 4 bases at V and 2 bases at J, with 3 bases in the middle. CDR1 and CDR2 from the germline V gene are SGHRS and YFSETQ. CDR3 protein: CASSRQETQYF. The CDR3 DNA sequence: TGCGCCAGCAGCCGTCAAGAGACCCAGTACTTC.

The J gene is TRBJ2-1, the V gene TRBV4-2; D might be TRBD2 (6 bases). The CDR3 contains 16 residues. Trimming cost V 3 bases and J 3 bases, with 15 bases left between them. CDR1 and CDR2 (germline): LGHNA, YNFKEQ. The CDR3 nucleotides are TGTGCCAGCAGCCAGGAAAGCGGGCGCCTCTACAATGAGCAGTTCTTC. This sequence encodes CASSQESGRLYNEQFF.

This clone was detected a few times. V is TRBV28 and J is TRBJ1-1; D remains unclear. V lost 3 bases and J 7 bases, leaving 9 bases between the germline ends. This CDR3 has 12 amino acids. Germline V CDR1 and CDR2: MDHEN, SYDVKM. DNA of the CDR3: TGTGCCAGCAGTTTGAGGGATTGTGAAGCTTTCTTT. Amino acid sequence: CASSLRDCEAFF.

V and J are TRBV12-2 and TRBJ2-7; the table gives TRBD2 as D, unverified against the DNA. TRBV12-2 is a recognized pseudogene. The CDR3 consists of 11 residues. The CDR3 nucleotides read TGTGCAAGTCGCTTAGAGCGGGAGCAGTACTTC. It is translated as CASRLEREQYF.

As DNA, the CDR3 is TGTGCCAGCAGTTACAAAACGGCGGGGCAGCACGAGCAGTACTTC. Translation gives CASSYKTAGQHEQYF. This rearrangement joins TRBV6-5 to TRBJ2-7, with a weak D call TRBD2 (6 bases). The CDR3 totals 15 residues. V was pared by 2 bases and J by 5 bases, with 16 bases between. CDR1 is MNHEY, CDR2 SVGAGI, per germline.

V is TRBV18 and J is TRBJ1-1; 8 positions match TRBD1. Germline V gene data show CDR1 as KGHSH and CDR2 as LQKENI. V shed 3 bases and J 7 bases; nucleotides not matched to a gene: 4. The CDR3 spans 13 residues. This CDR3 reads CASSPTGGGEAFF. The DNA for the CDR3 is TGTGCCAGCTCACCCACAGGGGGGGGTGAAGCTTTCTTT.